This is a list of T cell receptor beta chains from one sample in a study of T cell changes during pregnancy in multiple sclerosis. Sequencing was performed with immunoSEQ multiplex PCR; in TCRdb, only in-frame clones are kept and a portion is missing. The table includes some 64,000 clones, roughly 90% detected once. Here the sequenced sample was peripheral blood, taken in the first trimester of pregnancy. These receptors were obtained from a female donor in good health, enrolled as a control in a pregnancy study. Both conserved end residues are part of each CDR3. The D gene is left open where the match is weak. Clone size is shown for a subset of rows, as once, few, many or a class of expanded clone.

d_call	clone_size	v_call	j_call	cdr3_aa	cdr3_nt
.	.	TRBV6-5	TRBJ2-7	CASSYRRASQTYEQYF	TGTGCCAGCAGTTACAGGCGGGCTAGCCAAACCTACGAGCAGTACTTC
.	.	TRBV7-9	TRBJ2-2	CASSLGQATGELFF	TGTGCCAGCAGCTTAGGACAGGCCACCGGGGAGCTGTTTTTT
TRBD2	.	TRBV4-2	TRBJ2-3	CASSQGYGTSEGTDTQYF	TGTGCCAGCAGCCAAGGTTACGGGACTAGCGAAGGCACAGATACGCAGTATTTT
.	.	TRBV2	TRBJ1-2	CATGLWGNGGYTF	TGTGCCACAGGCCTATGGGGCAACGGGGGCTACACCTTC
.	.	TRBV4-2	TRBJ1-2	CASSRGDYNYGYTF	TGTGCCAGCAGCCGGGGGGACTACAACTATGGCTACACCTTC
TRBD1	.	TRBV2	TRBJ2-1	CASSMLVAGGYGKQFF	TGTGCCAGCAGTATGCTCGTGGCAGGGGGCTATGGAAAGCAGTTCTTC
.	.	TRBV4-3	TRBJ2-3	CASSQDHRGAGTDTQYF	TGCGCCAGCAGCCAAGACCATCGGGGGGCCGGCACAGATACGCAGTATTTT
.	.	TRBV2	TRBJ1-2	CASTEGYREGYTF	TGTGCCAGCACCGAGGGCTATCGTGAAGGCTACACCTTC
.	.	TRBV2	TRBJ2-7	CASSARQDIYEQYF	TGTGCCAGCAGTGCCCGCCAGGACATCTACGAGCAGTACTTC
.	once	TRBV19	TRBJ1-1	CASEGVMNTEAFF	TGTGCCAGTGAGGGGGTCATGAACACTGAAGCTTTCTTT
TRBD1	.	TRBV28	TRBJ1-1	CASRDGQGGAEAFF	TGTGCCAGCAGGGATGGACAGGGCGGCGCTGAAGCTTTCTTT
TRBD2	.	TRBV6-4	TRBJ2-1	CASSESSLAGWYNEQFF	TGTGCCAGCAGTGAATCATCACTAGCGGGATGGTACAATGAGCAGTTCTTC
.	.	TRBV6-1	TRBJ1-2	CASSEKGGRYGYTF	TGTGCCAGCAGTGAGAAGGGAGGGCGCTATGGCTACACCTTC
.	once	TRBV7-8	TRBJ2-1	CASSLERPLGQFF	TGTGCCAGCAGCTTAGAGAGGCCCCTCGGGCAGTTCTTC
TRBD1	.	TRBV19	TRBJ1-5	CASSLGDSYSNQPQHF	TGTGCCAGTAGTCTCGGGGACAGTTATAGCAATCAGCCCCAGCATTTT
.	.	TRBV9	TRBJ2-2	CASSEKVRSNTGELFF	TGTGCCAGCAGCGAGAAGGTCAGGTCGAACACCGGGGAGCTGTTTTTT
.	.	TRBV6-1	TRBJ2-5	CASNEFQGLETQYF	TGTGCCAGCAACGAGTTCCAGGGGCTGGAGACCCAGTACTTC
TRBD2	.	TRBV11-3	TRBJ2-7	CASMRSGNSYEQYF	TGTGCCAGCATGAGAAGCGGGAATTCCTACGAGCAGTACTTC
TRBD1	.	TRBV6-6	TRBJ2-7	CASSYPDRGFYEQYF	TGTGCCAGCAGTTACCCCGACAGGGGGTTCTACGAGCAGTACTTC
.	.	TRBV7-2	TRBJ2-5	CASSLAGQIQETQYF	TGTGCCAGCAGCTTAGCTGGGCAGATCCAAGAGACCCAGTACTTC
TRBD1	.	TRBV19	TRBJ1-5	CASSPGTGGSGYNQPQHF	TGTGCCAGTAGCCCCGGGACAGGGGGCTCAGGTTACAATCAGCCCCAGCATTTT
.	.	TRBV7-8	TRBJ1-5	CASSLTVSNQPQHF	TGTGCCAGCAGCTTAACAGTTAGCAATCAGCCCCAGCATTTT
.	.	TRBV4-1	TRBJ1-2	CASSVTSLQTIYGYTF	TGCGCCAGCAGCGTAACTTCTCTCCAGACTATCTATGGCTACACCTTC
.	.	TRBV7-8	TRBJ1-1	CASSLKGGGPTNTEAFF	TGTGCCAGCAGCTTAAAGGGAGGTGGCCCAACGAACACTGAAGCTTTCTTT
.	.	TRBV10-2	TRBJ2-1	CASSTGVPYNEQFF	TGCGCCAGCAGTACCGGGGTACCTTACAATGAGCAGTTCTTC
.	.	TRBV6-1	TRBJ1-1	CASPQVTNTEAFF	TGTGCCAGCCCCCAGGTGACGAACACTGAAGCTTTCTTT
.	.	TRBV19	TRBJ1-1	CASSIWTAPNTEAFF	TGTGCCAGTAGTATCTGGACAGCTCCGAACACTGAAGCTTTCTTT
TRBD2	.	TRBV2	TRBJ2-2	CASLAGAMSGELFF	TGTGCCAGCCTAGCGGGAGCTATGTCCGGGGAGCTGTTTTTT
TRBD2	.	TRBV29-1	TRBJ2-1	CSVEETAGRAYNEQFF	TGCAGCGTTGAAGAAACAGCGGGAAGGGCCTACAATGAGCAGTTCTTC
TRBD1	.	TRBV13	TRBJ2-1	CASSNQDRGWSEQFF	TGTGCCAGCTCCAACCAGGACAGGGGATGGAGTGAGCAGTTCTTC
.	.	TRBV7-8	TRBJ1-4	CASSKDERAGRDEKLFF	TGTGCCAGCAGCAAAGACGAGAGGGCGGGGAGAGATGAAAAACTGTTTTTT
.	few	TRBV5-8	TRBJ1-5	CASRVAGETNQPQHF	TGTGCCAGCAGAGTAGCCGGGGAGACCAATCAGCCCCAGCATTTT
.	.	TRBV19	TRBJ1-4	CASSITQGEKLFF	TGTGCCAGTAGTATAACGCAGGGTGAAAAACTGTTTTTT
TRBD2	.	TRBV6-5	TRBJ2-3	CASSSGLADTDTQYF	TGTGCCAGCAGTTCAGGGCTAGCGGACACAGATACGCAGTATTTT
TRBD1	.	TRBV7-9	TRBJ2-5	CASSLGDRGQLETQYF	TGTGCCAGCAGCTTAGGTGACAGGGGGCAATTAGAGACCCAGTACTTC
TRBD1	once	TRBV2	TRBJ1-4	CASSRGGRGLENEKLFF	TGTGCCAGCAGTCGAGGGGGCAGGGGGCTCGAGAATGAAAAACTGTTTTTT
.	.	TRBV7-2	TRBJ2-5	CASSLGAGGETQYF	TGTGCCAGCAGCTTAGGGGCAGGGGGGGAGACCCAGTACTTC
.	few	TRBV19	TRBJ1-2	CASSIPRQIYGYTF	TGTGCCAGTAGTATCCCTCGACAGATCTATGGCTACACCTTC
TRBD1	.	TRBV28	TRBJ1-5	CASLSQTGFQPQHF	TGTGCCAGCCTTTCCCAGACAGGGTTTCAGCCCCAGCATTTT
TRBD1	.	TRBV6-6	TRBJ1-5	CASTMNYRGQPQHF	TGTGCCAGCACCATGAATTACAGGGGGCAACCCCAGCATTTT
TRBD2	.	TRBV2	TRBJ2-1	CASTLAGAYNEQFF	TGTGCCAGCACCCTAGCGGGGGCTTACAATGAGCAGTTCTTC
.	.	TRBV10-3	TRBJ2-7	CAISERLEGYEQYF	TGTGCCATCAGTGAGAGACTAGAAGGCTACGAGCAGTACTTC
.	.	TRBV4-2	TRBJ2-7	CASSQGGGTYEQYF	TGTGCCAGCAGCCAAGGAGGAGGGACGTACGAGCAGTACTTC
.	once	TRBV6-5	TRBJ1-2	CASNSGAYYGYTF	TGTGCCAGCAATTCAGGGGCGTACTATGGCTACACCTTC
.	.	TRBV29-1	TRBJ2-7	CSVEDSSYEQYF	TGCAGCGTTGAAGACAGCTCCTACGAGCAGTACTTC
.	.	TRBV6-5	TRBJ2-1	CASSYGGGGGYNEQFF	TGTGCCAGCAGTTACGGGGGGGGCGGCGGCTACAATGAGCAGTTCTTC
.	.	TRBV18	TRBJ2-7	CASSLGTAYYEQYF	TGTGCCAGCTCCCTAGGGACTGCTTACTACGAGCAGTACTTC
TRBD2	.	TRBV6-6	TRBJ2-1	CASRLSGRGYNEQFF	TGTGCCAGCAGACTTAGCGGGAGGGGTTACAATGAGCAGTTCTTC
.	.	TRBV5-1	TRBJ2-5	CASSLAPRVEETQYF	TGCGCCAGCAGCTTGGCCCCCAGGGTTGAGGAGACCCAGTACTTC
TRBD2	.	TRBV5-1	TRBJ2-5	CASSSIAGRMETQYF	TGCGCCAGCAGCTCTATAGCGGGAAGGATGGAGACCCAGTACTTC
TRBD1	.	TRBV7-2	TRBJ2-5	CASSLTGGAGQETQYF	TGTGCCAGCAGCTTAACAGGGGGCGCGGGGCAAGAGACCCAGTACTTC
.	.	TRBV5-1	TRBJ2-7	CASSLNQGNEQYF	TGCGCCAGCAGCTTGAATCAGGGGAACGAGCAGTACTTC
.	.	TRBV27	TRBJ1-2	CASRQNRYSDGYTF	TGTGCCAGCAGACAAAACAGGTACTCTGATGGCTACACCTTC
.	.	TRBV5-6	TRBJ2-6	CASSRGRTGPSGANVLTF	TGTGCCAGCAGCCGCGGGCGCACAGGGCCCTCTGGGGCCAACGTCCTGACTTTC
.	.	TRBV10-2	TRBJ1-2	CASSGLAVNYGYTF	TGCGCCAGCAGTGGCCTGGCTGTGAACTATGGCTACACCTTC
.	.	TRBV29-1	TRBJ2-5	CSVARGSDFRSRAAQYF	TGCAGCGTTGCTAGGGGGAGTGATTTTCGGTCACGAGCGGCCCAGTACTTC
.	.	TRBV7-8	TRBJ1-3	CASSLDARTGFPGNTIYF	TGTGCCAGCAGCTTAGACGCTAGAACAGGGTTCCCCGGGAACACCATATATTTT
.	.	TRBV6-5	TRBJ1-1	CASRRNFDSKNEAFF	TGTGCCAGCAGACGTAACTTCGACAGTAAGAATGAAGCTTTCTTT
TRBD2	.	TRBV7-8	TRBJ2-5	CASRWGGGVQETQYF	TGTGCCAGCAGGTGGGGCGGGGGGGTCCAAGAGACCCAGTACTTC